This TCR beta chain was recovered during a study of Graves' ophthalmopathy and Graves' hyperthyroidism. Study results and limitations: Blood was where most expanded thyroid clonotypes above 0.001 frequency also turned up. The model achieved about 67% sensitivity and less than 75% specificity for ophthalmopathy progression.

About this clonotype: Its antigen is still unknown.

Researchers took RNA transcripts and amplified TCR beta CDR3 regions from them. RT-PCR in the first round used HTBI primers; a second-round multiplex PCR followed. TCRdb fed the multiplex PCR reads into MiXCR, producing one record per CDR3 protein. The table shows 200,000 to 300,000 distinct CDR3 sequences, with 45% occurring only once. This TCR was recovered from an adult man with Graves' ophthalmopathy. Sequencing was done on a sample of peripheral blood.

The CDR3 protein is CASSQAAPLHF. The CDR3 DNA sequence: TGTGCCAGCAGCCAGGCAGCACCCCTCCACTTT. V and J are TRBV7-9 and TRBJ1-6, with D hard to call. Germline V gives CDR1 SEHNR, CDR2 FQNEAQ (reference sequence). This CDR3 comprises 11 residues. V lost 5 bases to trimming and J lost 11 bases, with 7 bases between them.